This entry concerns a single T cell receptor beta chain. Antigen specificity is unknown. This CDR3 has 14 residues. Looked up from germline, CDR1 is MNHNS and CDR2 is SASEGT. Trimming left V 0 bases short and J 3 bases short, with 8 bases between. Profiling relied on immunoSEQ multiplex PCR, and the TCRdb table lists in-frame clones only, not all of them. Of just under 45,000 clones in the sample, under 95% were seen once. The sample's time point: week 23, last vaccination. A single vaccine dose contained 300 ug of mutant IDH1 20-mer peptide, and topical imiquimod was used with it. This sample is part of a study of a mutant IDH1 vaccine in newly diagnosed glioma. Overall study: Treated patients, 62.5% male and around 40% female, averaged around 40 years of age. Overall study findings and caveats: Among top peripheral T cell clonotypes, changes seemed unrelated to pseudoprogression.

The V call is TRBV6-1, the J call TRBJ1-2, with D possibly matching TRBD1 (5 bases). Sequences were derived from PBMCs, sampled from a glioma patient whose treatment included an IDH1 peptide vaccine. This TCR derives from a man aged 50-59 years with glioma. In DNA form, the CDR3 reads TGTGCCAGCAGTGAAGCTGGGACCCACTATGGCTACACCTTC. It translates to CASSEAGTHYGYTF.